Each of the 18 T cell receptor beta chains below was sequenced from the same sample in a study of shared clonotypes between healthy human individuals. Selected positively for CCR7 and CD45RO-negative, naive CD8 cells excluded terminally differentiated effector memory CD45RA+ cells. Generated by immunoSEQ multiplex PCR, the TCRdb table keeps only in-frame clones and is missing some. The table lists around 1.9 million clones, about 92% of them singletons. Material: naive CD8+ T cells from PBMCs. The receptor source for this set is a man between 18 and 29 years old in good health. Some clones in this sample may be carry-over from other donors' samples.

This clone has a handful of counts. CDR3 in amino acids: CASGLAYNEQFF. In DNA form, the CDR3 reads TGTGCTAGTGGTTTGGCCTACAATGAGCAGTTCTTC. V and J are TRBV12-5 and TRBJ2-1; D is undetermined. V dropped 1 base and J dropped 2 bases, with 0 bases sitting between them. The CDR3 totals 12 residues. Germline CDR1 LGHNT, CDR2 FRNRAP.

This chain uses TRBV15 with TRBJ2-1, with D possibly being TRBD1 (5 bases). CDR1 LNHNV and CDR2 YYDKDF come from the germline V gene (reference sequence). This CDR3 contains 11 residues. Trimming took 9 bases from V and 8 from J, leaving 11 bases between them. The CDR3 DNA is TGTGCCACGGGGCCCGGCGATGAGCAGTTCTTC. Protein product: CATGPGDEQFF. Together with reference TRBV15 and TRBJ2-1, the CDR3 gives the full variable domain: DAMVIQNPRYQVTQFGKPVTLSCSQTLNHNVMYWYQQKSSQAPKLLFHYYDKDFNNEADTPDNFQSRRPNTSFCFLDIRSPGLGDTAMYLCATGPGDEQFFGPGTRLTVL.

This clone was seen once. The chain recombines TRBV7-3 with TRBJ2-1; D remains unclear. Trimming cost V 2 bases and J 6 bases, with 17 bases left between them. Germline V gene lookup returns CDR1 SGHTA and CDR2 FQGTGA. The CDR3 runs 16 residues. For the CDR3, the DNA is TGTGCCAGCAGCTTAGCAGGCTTATCTCGAGGCAATGAGCAGTTCTTC. This translates into CASSLAGLSRGNEQFF. Using reference TRBV7-3 and TRBJ2-1 for the parts outside the CDR3, the full variable domain is GAGVSQTPSNKVTEKGKYVELRCDPISGHTALYWYRQSLGQGPEFLIYFQGTGAADDSGLPNDRFFAVRPEGSVSTLKIQRTERGDSAVYLCASSLAGLSRGNEQFFGPGTRLTVL.

V and J are TRBV7-9 and TRBJ1-2; 10 bases line up with TRBD1. The CDR3 loop spans 15 amino acids. V dropped 1 base and J dropped 7; count of bases not matched to a gene: 6. In germline, CDR1 is SEHNR, CDR2 FQNEAQ (reference sequence). This CDR3 reads CASSLGGQGDLGYTF. Written as DNA, the CDR3 is TGTGCCAGCAGCTTAGGAGGACAGGGGGATCTTGGCTACACCTTC. The whole variable domain, filled in from reference TRBV7-9 and TRBJ1-2, reads DTGVSQNPRHKITKRGQNVTFRCDPISEHNRLYWYRQTLGQGPEFLTYFQNEAQLEKSRLLSDRFSAERPKGSFSTLEIQRTEQGDSAMYLCASSLGGQGDLGYTFGSGTRLTVV.

The chain couples TRBV27 to TRBJ2-1, with D unclear. CDR1 MNHEY and CDR2 SMNVEV come from the germline V gene (reference sequence). CDR3 size: 15 residues. V lost 0 bases, J lost 9 bases, and 15 bases lay in between. The CDR3 spells CASSLSWGNSFEQFF. Written as DNA, the CDR3 is TGTGCCAGCAGTTTATCCTGGGGAAACTCCTTTGAGCAGTTCTTC.

In regard to this clone: This CDR3 is also generated by other DNA sequences in the sample. The chain couples TRBV5-1 to TRBJ2-7, with D uncertain. Per germline, CDR1 SGHRS and CDR2 YFSETQ. CDR3 length equals 14 residues. Deletions cut 2 bases from V and 4 bases from J, with 13 bases between. The CDR3 DNA sequence: TGCGCCAGCAGCTTAGGCGGACCGCCATACGAGCAGTACTTC. This codes for CASSLGGPPYEQYF. Drawing the rest from reference TRBV5-1 and TRBJ2-7, the complete variable domain is KAGVTQTPRYLIKTRGQQVTLSCSPISGHRSVSWYQQTPGQGLQFLFEYFSETQRNKGNFPGRFSGRQFSNSRSEMNVSTLELGDSALYLCASSLGGPPYEQYFGPGTRLTVT.

This clone showed up just once. The V call is TRBV5-1, the J call TRBJ2-2, with D uncertain. The CDR3 spans 16 residues. Germline values: CDR1 SGHRS, CDR2 YFSETQ. Deletions cut 0 bases from V and 4 bases from J, with 13 bases between. CDR3 nucleotides: TGCGCCAGCAGCTTGGGCGCGGTATGGGGCACCGGGGAGCTGTTTTTT. Amino acid sequence: CASSLGAVWGTGELFF.

The chain recombines TRBV4-1 with TRBJ1-1; D unclear. V lost 2 bases and J 0 bases, leaving 16 bases between the germline ends. This CDR3 spans 17 amino acids. In germline, CDR1 is MGHRA, CDR2 YSYEKL. The chain's CDR3 is CASSQLGQASMNTEAFF. The CDR3 region has the DNA TGCGCCAGCAGCCAATTAGGTCAGGCGAGCATGAACACTGAAGCTTTCTTT.

The V call is TRBV9, the J call TRBJ2-1; 9 bases are a match to TRBD2. Germline V gene lookup returns CDR1 SGDLS and CDR2 YYNGEE. V trimming: 3 bases; J trimming: 1 base; junction bases outside the gene matches: 5. The CDR3 is 16 residues long. CDR3 sequence: CASSEGGRGSYNEQFF. Written as DNA, the CDR3 is TGTGCCAGCAGCGAAGGCGGGAGGGGGTCCTACAATGAGCAGTTCTTC.

As regards this clone: Other nucleotide sequences from this sample produce the same CDR3. The rearrangement uses TRBV9 and TRBJ2-1; 11 positions agree with TRBD2. Germline lookup yields CDR1 SGDLS and CDR2 YYNGEE. V shed 0 bases and J 6 bases; nucleotides not matched to a gene: 2. The CDR3 is made up of 15 amino acids. The DNA of the CDR3 is TGTGCCAGCAGCGTAGAACTAGCGGGAGCCAATGAGCAGTTCTTC. Protein: CASSVELAGANEQFF.

This CDR3 is CASSLIFGGLYEQYF. The CDR3 DNA sequence: TGTGCCAGCAGCTTAATTTTCGGCGGGTTGTACGAGCAGTACTTC. The genes are TRBV7-2 and TRBJ2-7; maybe TRBD2 (5 bases). Trimming left V 2 bases short and J 4 bases short, with 15 bases between. The CDR3 has 15 amino acids. CDR1 is SGHTA, CDR2 FQGNSA, per germline.

The chain uses TRBV7-6 and TRBJ2-7; perhaps TRBD1 as D (5 bases). The CDR3 loop spans 13 amino acids. Germline V gene data show CDR1 as SGHVS and CDR2 as FNYEAQ. V was pared by 5 bases and J by 3 bases, with 11 bases between. The CDR3 reads CASSQGDSYEQYF. CDR3 in DNA: TGTGCCAGCAGCCAAGGAGACAGCTACGAGCAGTACTTC.

This chain uses TRBV27 with TRBJ1-1; D might be TRBD1 (6 bases). Germline V gene lookup returns CDR1 MNHEY and CDR2 SMNVEV (reference sequence). The CDR3 has 14 residues. Trimming stripped 4 bases from V and 5 bases from J, with 14 bases between. The CDR3 reads CASSWQGTGTEAFF. CDR3 bases: TGTGCCAGCAGTTGGCAGGGGACTGGGACTGAAGCTTTCTTT.

The chain joins TRBV27 to TRBJ2-1; D may be TRBD2 (5 bases). Germline V gene data show CDR1 as MNHEY and CDR2 as SMNVEV (reference sequence). This CDR3 has 14 amino acids. V lost 5 bases and J 4 bases, leaving 12 bases between the germline ends. The DNA for the CDR3 is TGTGCCAGCAGTACAAGGCCGGGGTACAATGAGCAGTTCTTC. Protein product: CASSTRPGYNEQFF.

The V and J genes are TRBV7-2 and TRBJ2-1; tentatively, D is TRBD1 (5 bases). Germline V gene sequence: CDR1 SGHTA, CDR2 FQGNSA. The V end was cut by 1 base, the J end by 0 bases, with 13 bases between. The CDR3 sequence is 17 residues long. CDR3 coding DNA: TGTGCCAGCAGCTTAGGAGGTCCGGACACCTCCTACAATGAGCAGTTCTTC. It codes for CASSLGGPDTSYNEQFF.

This clone was recorded a few times. V gene TRBV9 combines with J gene TRBJ1-1; D possibly corresponds to TRBD1 (5 bases). CDR1 SGDLS and CDR2 YYNGEE come from the germline V gene. Trimming cost V 6 bases and J 0 bases, with 12 bases left between them. The CDR3 is 14 amino acids. CDR3 DNA: TGTGCCAGCAACCGTCGGGGCCTGAACACTGAAGCTTTCTTT. Protein: CASNRRGLNTEAFF.

As concerns this clone: This same CDR3 is encoded by further DNA sequences in the sample. The chain uses TRBV27 and TRBJ1-2; 7 nucleotides align to TRBD1. V shed 3 bases and J 7 bases; nucleotides not matched to a gene: 5. The CDR3 is 13 amino acids. The V gene's germline CDR1 is MNHEY and CDR2 SMNVEV (reference sequence). The CDR3 DNA reads TGTGCCAGCAGTTTGGGGCAGGGGGTTGGCTACACCTTC. Its translation is CASSLGQGVGYTF.

V is TRBV7-9 and J is TRBJ2-4, with 7 bases fitting TRBD1. Per the germline V gene, CDR1 is SEHNR and CDR2 is FQNEAQ (reference sequence). This CDR3 has 17 amino acids. The V segment lost 6 bases and the J segment 3 bases; nucleotides outside the gene matches: 14. CDR3 sequence reads: CASSAVLTGMRKNIQYF. The CDR3, as DNA: TGTGCCAGCAGTGCTGTCTTGACAGGGATGCGCAAAAACATTCAGTACTTC.